Presented here are 17 T cell receptor beta chains from one specimen sequenced in a study of CD8 T cells in Susac syndrome. cDNA came from around 0.5 to 1 ug RNA primed by random hexamers. TCRdb fed the immunoSEQ multiplex PCR reads into MiXCR, producing one record per CDR3 protein. The data show around 110,000 distinct CDR3 sequences, around 94% seen once. Sequenced material: CD8+ T cells from PBMCs. The origin of the receptors is a human donor with Susac syndrome.

The V and J genes are TRBV12-3 or TRBV12-4 and TRBJ1-2; D remains ambiguous. The germline V and J ends were trimmed by 6 bases and 0 bases, with 14 bases remaining between them. The CDR3 covers 15 residues. DNA for the CDR3: TGTGCCAGCAGCGCCCTACACTCTACTAACTATGGCTACACCTTC. This codes for CASSALHSTNYGYTF.

There are a few counts of this clonotype. The rearrangement links TRBV13 to TRBJ2-1; TRBD2 agrees at 9 bases. The CDR3 consists of 16 residues. CDR1 and CDR2 from the germline V gene are PRHDT and FYEKMQ (reference sequence). The V and J ends lost 1 base and 2 bases, in that order; junction bases with no gene match: 3. CDR3 nucleotide sequence: TGTGCCAGCAGCTTAGATGGCGGGGGGGCCTACAATGAGCAGTTCTTC. It yields the protein CASSLDGGGAYNEQFF.

The chain couples TRBV5-4 to TRBJ1-1; D call uncertain. Germline V CDR1 and CDR2: SGHNT, YYREEE (reference sequence). CDR3 length: 14 amino acids. V was trimmed by 0 bases and J by 4 bases, leaving 10 bases between them. The DNA of the CDR3 is TGTGCCAGCAGCTTGGGTAAGGGTACCACTGAAGCTTTCTTT. Its protein product is CASSLGKGTTEAFF.

The chain has TRBV7-6 and TRBJ2-7; 7 nucleotides match TRBD1. V was pared by 3 bases and J by 0 bases, with 14 bases of the junction left unmatched. The germline gives CDR1 SGHVS, CDR2 FNYEAQ. The CDR3 is 18 amino acids. Written as DNA, the CDR3 is TGTGCCAGCAGCTTGGGCCCCGCCCTGGGGACAGACTCCTACGAGCAGTACTTC. Translated, it gives CASSLGPALGTDSYEQYF.

This chain uses TRBV7-3 with TRBJ2-1; the match to TRBD2 covers 8 bases. Germline V gene data show CDR1 as SGHTA and CDR2 as FQGTGA. The CDR3 has 16 amino acids. The J segment lost 4 bases and the V segment lost 2 bases, leaving 7 bases of the junction unmatched. The DNA of the CDR3 is TGTGCCAGCAGCTTATCCGTGCGGGGGGTGTACAATGAGCAGTTCTTC. Its translation: CASSLSVRGVYNEQFF.

The genes are TRBV15 and TRBJ2-7; D is perhaps TRBD1 or TRBD2 (5 bases each). The V and J ends lost 1 base and 0 bases respectively, with 10 bases between them. The CDR3 is 15 amino acids. CDR1 and CDR2 (germline): LNHNV, YYDKDF (reference sequence). The CDR3 protein is CATSRARDDSYEQYF. CDR3 DNA: TGTGCCACCAGCAGAGCAAGGGACGACTCCTACGAGCAGTACTTC.

The chain is built from TRBV27 and TRBJ2-1, with D possibly being TRBD1 (5 bases). Deletions cut 3 bases from V and 8 bases from J, with 11 bases between. The CDR3 has 13 amino acids. The germline V gene encodes CDR1 MNHEY and CDR2 SMNVEV (reference sequence). The CDR3 spells CASSFRDRHEQFF. Here the CDR3 DNA reads TGTGCCAGCAGTTTCAGGGATCGGCATGAGCAGTTCTTC.

The V call is TRBV12-3 or TRBV12-4, the J call TRBJ2-7; perhaps TRBD1 as D (5 bases). The V and J ends lost 8 bases and 3 bases respectively, with 17 bases between them. This CDR3 has 14 amino acids. CDR3 protein: CASVSGSPDYEQYF. The CDR3 DNA follows: TGTGCCAGCGTATCAGGGTCCCCCGACTACGAGCAGTACTTC.

The chain employs TRBV30 and TRBJ1-2; the D gene is possibly TRBD1 (5 bases). The V end was cut by 3 bases, the J end by 6 bases, with 11 bases between. The CDR3 length is 12 residues. The germline gives CDR1 GTSNPN, CDR2 SVGIG (reference sequence). The CDR3 spells CAWRGPVDGYTF. The CDR3 DNA reads as TGTGCCTGGAGGGGACCGGTGGATGGCTACACCTTC.

The chain links TRBV29-1 to TRBJ1-2; 7 bases align to TRBD1. V trimming: 1 base; J trimming: 8 bases; junction bases outside the gene matches: 7. The CDR3 covers 13 residues. Per the germline V gene, CDR1 is SQVTM and CDR2 is ANQGSEA. As DNA, the CDR3 is TGCAGCGTTGAAGGCACAGGGGATTGGGGCTACACCTTC. Translated: CSVEGTGDWGYTF.

The rearrangement uses TRBV6-5 and TRBJ2-5, with a weak D call TRBD1 (5 bases). Germline-derived CDR1 and CDR2 are MNHEY and SVGAGI. With 6 bases removed from V and 4 bases from J, the gap between germline ends came to 12 bases. The CDR3 runs to 13 residues. In nucleotides, the CDR3 is TGTGCCAGCAGGAAGGGGTACGGAGAGACCCAGTACTTC. Translation: CASRKGYGETQYF.

The chain combines TRBV20-1 with TRBJ2-5; D gene ambiguous. This CDR3 contains 11 residues. Between the trimmed V and J ends, which lost 2 bases and 7 bases, there was a span of 8 bases. Germline CDR1 is DFQATT and CDR2 is SNEGSKA (reference sequence). The CDR3 is CSARPLGTQYF. The CDR3 DNA sequence: TGCAGTGCTAGACCCCTGGGGACCCAGTACTTC.

The chain couples TRBV5-1 to TRBJ2-5; tentatively, D is TRBD2 (5 bases). V was trimmed by 4 bases and J by 2 bases, leaving 18 bases between them. Germline V gene lookup returns CDR1 SGHRS and CDR2 YFSETQ. The CDR3 extends over 16 amino acids. The DNA of the CDR3 is TGCGCCAGCAGCCGATCAAGGACTGGAAGACAAGAGACCCAGTACTTC. Its protein is CASSRSRTGRQETQYF.

The genes are TRBV6-1 and TRBJ1-5; D is unresolved. CDR1 MNHNS and CDR2 SASEGT come from the germline V gene. The CDR3 totals 13 residues. Trimming took off 2 bases at V and 5 bases at J, with 7 bases between the two ends. CDR3 sequence: CASSEWVDQPQHF. CDR3 bases: TGTGCCAGCAGTGAATGGGTGGATCAGCCCCAGCATTTT.

The chain joins TRBV12-3 or TRBV12-4 to TRBJ1-2; weak D call: TRBD1 (5 bases). V lost 7 bases and J lost 7, with 19 bases in between. The CDR3 length is 14 residues. The CDR3: CASTQAGGDSGYTF. The CDR3 region has the DNA TGTGCCAGCACCCAAGCGGGGGGAGACTCTGGCTACACCTTC.

A single count supports this clonotype. This sequence joins TRBV11-1 and TRBJ2-1; D gene ambiguous. The germline V gene encodes CDR1 SGHAT and CDR2 FQDESV (reference sequence). The CDR3 extends over 21 amino acids. V dropped 1 base and J dropped 0 bases, with 25 bases sitting between them. The CDR3 here is CASSLVKIFSSRVPSYNEQFF. The CDR3 nucleotides read TGTGCCAGCAGCTTAGTAAAGATATTTAGCAGCCGGGTACCCTCCTACAATGAGCAGTTCTTC.

The chain recombines TRBV6-1 with TRBJ2-3, with 9 bases aligning to TRBD1. Germline V gives CDR1 MNHNS, CDR2 SASEGT. The V segment lost 2 bases and the J segment 2 bases; nucleotides outside the gene matches: 5. The CDR3 length is 16 residues. DNA for the CDR3: TGTGCCAGCAGTGAATTGACAGGGGGGCACACAGATACGCAGTATTTT. This translates into CASSELTGGHTDTQYF.